This TCR delta chain was obtained from a study of delta chains in infants with herpesvirus infections (dated by TCRdb to the early 2020s). Context from the whole study: From birth, the study prospectively followed a Ugandan infant birth cohort to characterize gammadelta T cell responses to primary cytomegalovirus (CMV) infection. The study searched for a public fetal Vdelta1/Vgamma8 gammadelta TCR clonotype in infants who acquired CMV infection after birth. From PBMC, gammadelta TCRs were sequenced for 18 CMV-infected infants (one congenitally infected) and about eight CMV-uninfected infants who had sufficient sample available. Infant blood samples fell into approximate age groups of 1.5, 4, 8 and 12 months. Previously published Belgian fetal and cord blood gammadelta TCR data were included only for comparison and were not generated in this cohort. Paper-wide results and their limitations: A small sample size and the lack of race- or environment-matched controls were noted by the authors, because CMV is acquired by nearly all Ugandans before adulthood. The public clonotype was found only at the first time point after infection and was absent in uninfected infants and in those infected after 120 days. Public-clonotype frequency among Vdelta1 cells appeared to be inversely correlated with age at infection and was observed to decay rapidly, seemingly without persisting beyond roughly 2 months. Of 18 CMV-infected infants, several carried the public Vdelta1 clonotype: three infants infected postnatally before 120 days of age and the congenitally infected infant. In CMV-uninfected infants, the public clonotype might still be present but below the detection limit.

Library generation was performed with RT-PCR. To generate TCR cDNA, RNA from PBMC was reverse transcribed using SuperScript II together with primers specific for the gamma chain and the delta chain. Purification of cDNA was performed with AMPure XP beads, after which the cDNA was amplified and indexed with Illumina adapters by means of the Nextera XT Index Kit. Sequencing of gammadelta TCR libraries was carried out on an Illumina MiSeq using a V2 300-cycle kit. As for the original processing: Using MiXCR v2.1.12, CDR3 sequences were assembled, and reads were mapped onto D, J and V genes obtained from GenBank. Repertoire analyses of the CDR3 clonotypes were performed with VDJtools v1.2.1. TCRdb reprocessed the public data with the CATT caller; entries with the same nucleotide sequence were combined afterwards. The V and J calls come from TCRdb's annotation, not from the publication. This sample is represented by several hundred delta-chain clones; roughly 50% of them were singletons. The ten largest account for about 30% of the sample.

Taken from the germline V gene, the CDR1 and CDR2 loops are GEAIGNYY and EKD. The CDR3 numbers 18 residues from cysteine through phenylalanine. The kept DNA is CDR3 alone, 54 bases in frame from the first base. In Kampala, Uganda, pregnant women receiving prenatal care were recruited and their infants were enrolled, and documentation of maternal HIV status was required. Home visits to families took place weekly, and collection of infant clinical information, oral swabs and peripheral blood began at 6 weeks of age and was repeated every 4 months after that. Blood was collected in heparin tubes, and PBMC were isolated by Ficoll-Paque density gradient centrifugation and cryopreserved. To note about this clone: Its recognized antigen is unknown. TCRdb's protein for this DNA is that of a much larger clone and differs from the translation at residue 16, likely a read error; the protein shown is the DNA translation.

The sequenced sample was peripheral blood, obtained at time point 3 of longitudinal follow-up. Recombination joined TRDV2 with TRDJ1; 10 nucleotides in the junction match TRDD3. This TCR was recovered from a human donor who was a Ugandan infant, either HIV-exposed or HIV-unexposed (not recorded which). The CDR3 sequence is CACDSLLRLGDISDKPIF. The DNA sequence follows: TGTGCCTGTGACTCCCTTCTCCGGCTGGGGGATATATCCGATAAACCCATCTTT.